This T cell receptor (beta chain) is from a study of cytomegalovirus exposure and HLA in healthy donors. Study-wide context: Earlier sequencing of approximately 200 million T cells yielded 90 million to 140 million unique TCR beta sequences.

Turning to this clone: Its specificity is unknown.

Findings and caveats of the study: In vitro data verified a few CMV-associated chains as specific for CMV antigens. Among the most significant clusters, several appeared linked to common viral pathogens in a later analysis. Upon later analysis, TCR association rates were observed to vary by HLA locus, being highest for DRB1 and lowest for HLA-C.

The PCR contained 60 Vbeta and 13 Jbeta primers. The repertoire was sequenced with immunoSEQ multiplex PCR; TCRdb's copy has only in-frame clones and lacks some. In total, the table holds 60,000 to 90,000 clones. The clonotype comes from a middle-aged woman in good health and CMV-seropositive. Sequencing input: PBMCs.

The CDR3: CASSPRGADTEAFF. CDR3 in DNA: TGTGCCAGTAGCCCCCGGGGGGCGGATACTGAAGCTTTCTTT. The V gene is TRBV19, the J gene TRBJ1-1; D possibly corresponds to TRBD1 (6 bases). The CDR3 has 14 residues. The V gene lost 6 bases and the J gene lost 5 bases, with 16 bases spanning the gap. Germline V gene data show CDR1 as LNHDA and CDR2 as SQIVND (reference sequence).